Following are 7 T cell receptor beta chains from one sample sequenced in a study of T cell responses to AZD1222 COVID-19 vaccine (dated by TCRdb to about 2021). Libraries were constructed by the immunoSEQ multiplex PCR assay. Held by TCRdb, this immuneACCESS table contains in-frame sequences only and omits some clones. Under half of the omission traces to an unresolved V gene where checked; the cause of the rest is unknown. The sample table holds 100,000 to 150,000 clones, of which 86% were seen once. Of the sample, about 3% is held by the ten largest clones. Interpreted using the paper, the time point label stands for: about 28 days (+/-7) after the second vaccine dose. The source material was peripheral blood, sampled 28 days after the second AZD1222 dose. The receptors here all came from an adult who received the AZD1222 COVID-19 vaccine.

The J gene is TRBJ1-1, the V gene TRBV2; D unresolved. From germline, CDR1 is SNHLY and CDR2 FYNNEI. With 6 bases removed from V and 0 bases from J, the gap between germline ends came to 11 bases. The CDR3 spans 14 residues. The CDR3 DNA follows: TGTGCCAGCAGCGCAACCAGATTGAACACTGAAGCTTTCTTT. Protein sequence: CASSATRLNTEAFF.

The CDR3 DNA is TGTGCCACCAGCGAGGGGGGTTTTGAGCAGTTCTTC. This sequence encodes CATSEGGFEQFF. This chain links TRBV24-1 with TRBJ2-1, with D possibly called TRBD1 or TRBD2 (6 bases each). The germline V gene encodes CDR1 KGHDR and CDR2 SFDVKD. V lost 7 bases to trimming and J lost 9 bases, with 12 bases between them. This CDR3 comprises 12 residues.

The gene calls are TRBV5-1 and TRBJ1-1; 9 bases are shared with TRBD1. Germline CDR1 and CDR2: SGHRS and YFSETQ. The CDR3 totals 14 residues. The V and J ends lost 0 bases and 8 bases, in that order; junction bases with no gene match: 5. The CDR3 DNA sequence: TGCGCCAGCAGCTTGGCCCGGACAGGGGTCGAAGCTTTCTTT. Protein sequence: CASSLARTGVEAFF.

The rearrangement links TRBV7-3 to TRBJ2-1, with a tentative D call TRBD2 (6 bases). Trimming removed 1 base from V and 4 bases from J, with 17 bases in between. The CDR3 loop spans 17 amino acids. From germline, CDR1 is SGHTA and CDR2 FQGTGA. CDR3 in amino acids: CASSLIHRGFSYNEQFF. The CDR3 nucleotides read TGTGCCAGCAGCTTAATACATCGGGGGTTTTCGTACAATGAGCAGTTCTTC. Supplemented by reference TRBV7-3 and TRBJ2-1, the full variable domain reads GAGVSQTPSNKVTEKGKYVELRCDPISGHTALYWYRQSLGQGPEFLIYFQGTGAADDSGLPNDRFFAVRPEGSVSTLKIQRTERGDSAVYLCASSLIHRGFSYNEQFFGPGTRLTVL.

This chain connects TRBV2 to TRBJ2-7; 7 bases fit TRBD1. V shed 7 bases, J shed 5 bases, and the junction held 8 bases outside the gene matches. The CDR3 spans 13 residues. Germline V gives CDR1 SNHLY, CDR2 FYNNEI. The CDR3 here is CASKRQGIDEQYF. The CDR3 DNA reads TGTGCCAGCAAAAGACAGGGTATCGACGAGCAGTACTTC. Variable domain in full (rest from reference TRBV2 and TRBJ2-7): EPEVTQTPSHQVTQMGQEVILRCVPISNHLYFYWYRQILGQKVEFLVSFYNNEISEKSEIFDDQFSVERPDGSNFTLKIRSTKLEDSAMYFCASKRQGIDEQYFGPGTRLTVT.

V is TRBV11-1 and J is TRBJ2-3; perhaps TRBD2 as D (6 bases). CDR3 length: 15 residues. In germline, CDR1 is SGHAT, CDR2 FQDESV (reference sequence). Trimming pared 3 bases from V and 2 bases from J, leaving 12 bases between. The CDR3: CASSLGGLYTDTQYF. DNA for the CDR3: TGTGCCAGCAGCTTGGGGGGACTTTACACAGATACGCAGTATTTT.

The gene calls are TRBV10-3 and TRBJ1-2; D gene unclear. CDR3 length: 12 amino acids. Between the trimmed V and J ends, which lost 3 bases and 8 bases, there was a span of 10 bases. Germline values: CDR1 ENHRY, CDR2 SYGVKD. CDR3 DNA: TGTGCCATCAGTGAAGAGGGAACGGGCTACACCTTC. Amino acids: CAISEEGTGYTF.